Given below is one T cell receptor beta chain in context. What it recognizes is unknown. This entry comes from a study of vaccination effects on CD4 cells after COVID-19. Sequenced by immunoSEQ multiplex PCR; TCRdb stores in-frame clones only, minus some. The data hold about 38,000 clones, with 70% observed a single time. Germline CDR1 MNHEY, CDR2 SMNVEV (reference sequence). V trimming: 5 bases; J trimming: 3 bases; junction bases outside the gene matches: 11. The CDR3 sequence is 17 residues long. Viral peptide pools were used in the ViraFEST assay to expand antigen-specific CD4+ T cells, and sequencing came afterward. The authors isolated CD4+ T cells after 9 to 10 days of culture. Neither prior SARS-CoV-2 infection nor positive nucleocapsid antibodies were present in the vaccine recipients. IL-2 medium supplanted half the medium on days 3 and 7.

J is TRBJ2-2 and V is TRBV27, with 8 bases aligning to TRBD1. The receptor's source is a human donor who received a COVID-19 vaccine. Specimen: CD4+ T cells from PBMCs cultured with SARS-CoV-2 spike peptides, collected before COVID-19 vaccination. Here the CDR3 reads CASSLTPDRVDTGELFF. CDR3 nucleotides: TGTGCCAGCAGTCTCACCCCGGACAGGGTTGACACCGGGGAGCTGTTTTTT.